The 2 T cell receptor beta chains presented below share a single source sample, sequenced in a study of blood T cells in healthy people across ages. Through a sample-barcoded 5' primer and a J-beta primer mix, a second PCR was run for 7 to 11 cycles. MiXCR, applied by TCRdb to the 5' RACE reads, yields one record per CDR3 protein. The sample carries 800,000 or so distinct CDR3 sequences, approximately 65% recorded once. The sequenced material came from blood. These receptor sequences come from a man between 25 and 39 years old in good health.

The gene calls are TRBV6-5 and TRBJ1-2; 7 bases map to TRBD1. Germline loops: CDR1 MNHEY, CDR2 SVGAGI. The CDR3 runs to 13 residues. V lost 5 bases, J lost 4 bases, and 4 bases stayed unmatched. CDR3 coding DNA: TGTGCCAGCAGTGCCGGGACAGTCTATGGCTACACCTTC. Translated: CASSAGTVYGYTF.

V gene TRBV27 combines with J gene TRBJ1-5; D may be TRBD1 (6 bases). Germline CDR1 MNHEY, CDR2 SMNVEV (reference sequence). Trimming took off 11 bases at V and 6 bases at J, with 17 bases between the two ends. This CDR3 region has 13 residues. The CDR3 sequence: CAGTWTAGQPQHF. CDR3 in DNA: TGTGCCGGCACTTGGACAGCTGGTCAGCCCCAGCATTTT.